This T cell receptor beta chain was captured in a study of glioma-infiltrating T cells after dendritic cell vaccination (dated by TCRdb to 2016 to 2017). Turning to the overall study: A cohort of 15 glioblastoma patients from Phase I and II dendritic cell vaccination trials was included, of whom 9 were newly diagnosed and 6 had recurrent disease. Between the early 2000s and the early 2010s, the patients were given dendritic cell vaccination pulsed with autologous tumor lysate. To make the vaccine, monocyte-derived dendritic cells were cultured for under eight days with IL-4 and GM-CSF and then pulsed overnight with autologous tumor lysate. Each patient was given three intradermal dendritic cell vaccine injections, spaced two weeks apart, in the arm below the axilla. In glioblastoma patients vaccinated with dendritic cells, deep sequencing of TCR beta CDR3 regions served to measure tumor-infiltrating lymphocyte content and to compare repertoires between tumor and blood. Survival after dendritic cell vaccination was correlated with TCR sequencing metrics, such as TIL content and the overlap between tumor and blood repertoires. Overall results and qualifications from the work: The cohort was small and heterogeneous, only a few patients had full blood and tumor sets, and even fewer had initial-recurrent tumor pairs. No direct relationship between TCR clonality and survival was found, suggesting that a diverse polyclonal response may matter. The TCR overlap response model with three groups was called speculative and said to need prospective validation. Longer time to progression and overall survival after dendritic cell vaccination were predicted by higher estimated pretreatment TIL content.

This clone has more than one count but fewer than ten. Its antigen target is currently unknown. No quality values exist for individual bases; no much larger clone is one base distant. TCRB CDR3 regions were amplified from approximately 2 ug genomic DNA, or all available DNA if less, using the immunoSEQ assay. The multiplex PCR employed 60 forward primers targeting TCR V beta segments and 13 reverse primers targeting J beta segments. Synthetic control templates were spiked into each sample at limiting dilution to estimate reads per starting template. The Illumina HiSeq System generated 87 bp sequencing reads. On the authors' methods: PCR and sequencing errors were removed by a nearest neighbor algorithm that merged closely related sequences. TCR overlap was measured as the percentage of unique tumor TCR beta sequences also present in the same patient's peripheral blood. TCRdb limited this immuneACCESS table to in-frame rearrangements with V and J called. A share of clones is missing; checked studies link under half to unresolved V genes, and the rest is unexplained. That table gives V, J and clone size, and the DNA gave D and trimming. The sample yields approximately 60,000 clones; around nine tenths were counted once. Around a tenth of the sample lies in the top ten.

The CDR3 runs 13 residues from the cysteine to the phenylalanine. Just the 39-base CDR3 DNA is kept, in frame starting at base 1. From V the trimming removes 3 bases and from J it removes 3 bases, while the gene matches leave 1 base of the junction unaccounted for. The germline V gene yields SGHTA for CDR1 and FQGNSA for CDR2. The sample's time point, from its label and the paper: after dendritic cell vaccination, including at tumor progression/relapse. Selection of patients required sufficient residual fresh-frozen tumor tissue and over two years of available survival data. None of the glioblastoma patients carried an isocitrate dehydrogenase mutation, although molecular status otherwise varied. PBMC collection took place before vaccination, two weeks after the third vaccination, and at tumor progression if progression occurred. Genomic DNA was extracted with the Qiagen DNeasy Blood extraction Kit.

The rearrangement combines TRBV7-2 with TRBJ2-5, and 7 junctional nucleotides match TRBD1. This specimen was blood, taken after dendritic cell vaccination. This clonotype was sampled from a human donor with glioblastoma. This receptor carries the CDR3 CASSLGTEETQYF. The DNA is TGTGCCAGCAGCTTGGGGACAGAAGAGACCCAGTACTTC. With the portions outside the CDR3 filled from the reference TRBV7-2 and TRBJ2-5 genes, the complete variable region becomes GAGVSQSPSNKVTEKGKDVELRCDPISGHTALYWYRQSLGQGLEFLIYFQGNSAPDKSGLPSDRFSAERTGGSVSTLTIQRTQQEDSAVYLCASSLGTEETQYFGPGTRLLVL.